This record looks at one T cell receptor beta chain sequence and its context. Its antigen is not identified. In the PCR, 60 Vbeta and 13 Jbeta primers were used. Produced via immunoSEQ multiplex PCR; TCRdb's table is partial and in-frame only. This repertoire comprises approximately 120,000 clones; its ten largest clones make up 2% to 2.5%. Germline V lookup: CDR1 LNHNV, CDR2 YYDKDF (reference sequence). Trimming took 6 bases from V and 0 from J, leaving 12 bases between them. The CDR3 is made up of 16 amino acids. This entry comes from a study of cytomegalovirus exposure and HLA in healthy donors. Study-level information: The study placed over 65% of its 350 to 450 genotyped donors in the Caucasian-associated ancestry cluster.

Findings of the study overall: A later analysis linked a missense variant in DCLRE1C to the trimming of TCR beta V and J genes. Per published accounts, TCR beta sequences correctly predicted the HLA-A and HLA-B alleles of most subjects.

This clonotype originated in a man aged 35 to 55 in good health and CMV-seronegative. The chain links TRBV15 to TRBJ2-6, with a weak D call TRBD1 (6 bases). The sequencing sample was made of PBMCs. In DNA, the CDR3 is TGTGCCACCAGACAGGGCCTGAGCTCTGGGGCCAACGTCCTGACTTTC. As protein: CATRQGLSSGANVLTF.